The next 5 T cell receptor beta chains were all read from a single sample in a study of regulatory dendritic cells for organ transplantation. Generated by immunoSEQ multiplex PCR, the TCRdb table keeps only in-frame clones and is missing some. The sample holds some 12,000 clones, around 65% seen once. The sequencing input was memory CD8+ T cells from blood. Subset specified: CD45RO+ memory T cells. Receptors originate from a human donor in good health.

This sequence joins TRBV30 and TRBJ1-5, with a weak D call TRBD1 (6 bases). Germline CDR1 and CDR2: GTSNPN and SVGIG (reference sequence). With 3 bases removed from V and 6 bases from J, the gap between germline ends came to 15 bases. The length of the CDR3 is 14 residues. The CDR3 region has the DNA TGTGCCTGGAGCCAGGACAGAGGGAGTCAGCCCCAGCATTTT. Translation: CAWSQDRGSQPQHF.

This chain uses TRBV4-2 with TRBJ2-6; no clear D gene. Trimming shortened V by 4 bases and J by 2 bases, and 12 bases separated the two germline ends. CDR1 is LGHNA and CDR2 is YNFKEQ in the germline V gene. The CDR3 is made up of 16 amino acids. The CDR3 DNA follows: TGTGCCAGCAGCCTCCTAGAGGCTACTGGGGCCAACGTCCTGACTTTC. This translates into CASSLLEATGANVLTF.

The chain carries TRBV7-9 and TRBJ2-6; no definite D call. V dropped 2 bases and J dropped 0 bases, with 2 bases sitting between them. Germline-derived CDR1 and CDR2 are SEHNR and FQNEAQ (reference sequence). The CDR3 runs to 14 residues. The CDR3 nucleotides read TGTGCCAGCAGCTTAAGCTCTGGGGCCAACGTCCTGACTTTC. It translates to CASSLSSGANVLTF.

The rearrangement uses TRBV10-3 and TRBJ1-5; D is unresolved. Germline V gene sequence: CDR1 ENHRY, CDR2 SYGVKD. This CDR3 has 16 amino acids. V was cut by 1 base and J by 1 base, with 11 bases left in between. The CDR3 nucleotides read TGTGCCATCAGTGAGTATGGGGTCGTAAGCAATCAGCCCCAGCATTTT. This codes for CAISEYGVVSNQPQHF.

The CDR3 coding sequence is TGCGCCAGCAGCCAAGATGTAAAGGACGGGCTATACTTC. It is translated as CASSQDVKDGLYF. The chain employs TRBV4-3 and TRBJ2-5; D remains ambiguous. Germline loops: CDR1 LGHNA, CDR2 YSLEER. This CDR3 spans 13 amino acids. The V end lost 0 bases, the J end lost 14 bases, and 16 bases lay between the germline ends.